Included here is one T cell receptor beta chain sequence, with context. Its antigen is still unknown. These data come from a study of shared clonotypes between healthy human individuals. Broader study findings: Sequencing depth was a factor that was expected to affect clonotype sharing among donors.

This CDR3 region has 12 residues. The V gene end was trimmed by 8 bases and the J gene end by 0 bases; junction bases not matched to a gene: 0. Germline V lookup: CDR1 MDHEN, CDR2 SYDVKM. The authors' processing: ImmunoSEQ output held junction-only sequences without quality scores, so filtering differed. Profiled with immunoSEQ multiplex PCR; TCRdb holds only in-frame clones, not every one. That table furnishes V, J and clone size, whereas the DNA furnished D and trimming. The sample lists 600,000 to 750,000 clones; roughly 70% were seen once. The V and J genes are TRBV28 and TRBJ1-1, with TRBD1 matching over 7 bases. This TCR was sampled from a woman between 25 and 40 years old in good health. Sequenced: memory CD4+ T cells sorted from blood. Subset noted: CD45RA-negative fraction. The DNA of the CDR3 is TGTGCCAGCGGGACAGTGAACACTGAAGCTTTCTTT. It is translated as CASGTVNTEAFF.